Listed here are 14 T cell receptor beta chains from one sample, sequenced in a study of blood T cell repertoires in COVID-19. Using immunoSEQ multiplex PCR, the repertoire was profiled, and TCRdb retains in-frame clones only, with some absent. The table includes around 200,000 clones, approximately 80% detected once. The specimen sequenced was peripheral blood. All receptors come from a human donor in a cohort sampled during active COVID-19.

The V gene is TRBV7-9, the J gene TRBJ1-2; 10 bases map to TRBD1. CDR1 and CDR2 from the germline V gene are SEHNR and FQNEAQ (reference sequence). V gave up 0 bases and J gave up 3 bases; unmatched junction bases: 4. The CDR3 is 16 residues long. The CDR3 spells CASSLAGTGEHYGYTF. The CDR3 DNA is TGTGCCAGCAGCTTAGCGGGGACAGGGGAACACTATGGCTACACCTTC.

The V and J genes are TRBV12-3 or TRBV12-4 and TRBJ1-2, with 7 bases fitting TRBD1. The CDR3 runs 13 residues. Trimming took 6 bases from V and 8 from J; bases not matched to a gene: 9. The CDR3 DNA reads as TGTGCCAGCAGCCCCAGGGGGATGAACGGCTACACCTTC. Translated, it gives CASSPRGMNGYTF.

This chain connects TRBV11-2 to TRBJ1-6, with 9 bases that match TRBD1. Germline lookup yields CDR1 SGHAT and CDR2 FQNNGV. Trimming at V came to 2 bases and at J to 7 bases, leaving 3 bases not matched to a gene. This CDR3 comprises 15 residues. CDR3 region: CASSLRGTGNSPLHF. The CDR3 DNA follows: TGTGCCAGCAGCTTAAGAGGGACAGGGAATTCACCCCTCCACTTT.

This rearrangement joins TRBV28 to TRBJ2-5; 7 nucleotides line up with TRBD2. In germline, CDR1 is MDHEN, CDR2 SYDVKM. This CDR3 is 14 amino acids long. Germline trimming cut 5 bases from V and 2 bases from J; bases unmatched to any gene: 5. The CDR3 DNA reads as TGTGCCAGCAGTCCCCAGCGGGGACAAGAGACCCAGTACTTC. It translates to CASSPQRGQETQYF. Variable domain in full (rest from reference TRBV28 and TRBJ2-5): DVKVTQSSRYLVKRTGEKVFLECVQDMDHENMFWYRQDPGLGLRLIYFSYDVKMKEKGDIPEGYSVSREKKERFSLILESASTNQTSMYLCASSPQRGQETQYFGPGTRLLVL.

The rearrangement joins TRBV5-1 to TRBJ2-5, with TRBD2 as a possible D gene (5 bases). CDR1 SGHRS and CDR2 YFSETQ come from the germline V gene. CDR3 length equals 14 residues. The ends were cut back, 3 bases at V and 2 bases at J, with 11 bases in the middle. CDR3 in amino acids: CASSYGGSQETQYF. In nucleotides, the CDR3 is TGCGCCAGCAGCTACGGAGGAAGTCAAGAGACCCAGTACTTC. Filled out from reference TRBV5-1 and TRBJ2-5, the complete variable domain reads KAGVTQTPRYLIKTRGQQVTLSCSPISGHRSVSWYQQTPGQGLQFLFEYFSETQRNKGNFPGRFSGRQFSNSRSEMNVSTLELGDSALYLCASSYGGSQETQYFGPGTRLLVL.

This clone turned up a few times. Within the sample, other DNA sequences also encode this same CDR3. The chain couples TRBV13 to TRBJ2-7; D is possibly TRBD1 (5 bases). The CDR3 extends over 12 amino acids. V was cut by 0 bases and J by 6 bases, with 6 bases left in between. Germline CDR1 PRHDT, CDR2 FYEKMQ (reference sequence). The CDR3 nucleotides are TGTGCCAGCAGCTTAGGTAGGGGCGAGCAGTACTTC. It codes for CASSLGRGEQYF.

The gene calls are TRBV5-6 and TRBJ2-5; D is uncertain. The CDR3 contains 13 residues. V was trimmed by 0 bases and J by 5 bases, leaving 8 bases between them. Per germline, CDR1 SGHDT and CDR2 YYEEEE. In DNA, the CDR3 is TGTGCCAGCAGCTTGGCTTTGTCGGAGACCCAGTACTTC. Its protein product is CASSLALSETQYF.

This clone appeared once. This chain joins TRBV7-3 and TRBJ2-2; 9 bases align to TRBD2. The CDR3 has 17 residues. After removal of 5 bases from V and 8 bases from J, the junction contained 15 bases not matched to a gene. The germline CDR1 and CDR2 sequences are SGHTA and FQGTGA. DNA for the CDR3: TGTGCCAGCAGCCCCCTGAGGGCTAGCGGGGAGAAGGGGGAGCTGTTTTTT. Its translation is CASSPLRASGEKGELFF.

The V and J genes are TRBV4-1 and TRBJ1-1, with TRBD1 identical over 7 bases. The CDR3 runs to 15 residues. V was clipped by 3 bases and J by 5 bases; unmatched bases: 9. Germline loops: CDR1 MGHRA, CDR2 YSYEKL. The CDR3 protein is CASSQTGTARTEAFF. DNA of the CDR3: TGCGCCAGCAGCCAGACCGGGACAGCACGGACTGAAGCTTTCTTT.

This chain connects TRBV19 to TRBJ1-5, with D tentatively TRBD1 (6 bases). Germline CDR1 and CDR2: LNHDA and SQIVND (reference sequence). V lost 7 bases, J lost 6 bases, and 13 bases lay in between. CDR3 length: 13 amino acids. The DNA for the CDR3 is TGTGCCAGTACTTCGACAGGCGTTCAGCCCCAGCATTTT. Encoded protein: CASTSTGVQPQHF.

The chain couples TRBV7-9 to TRBJ1-3; 7 bases map to TRBD1. Germline assignment: CDR1 SEHNR and CDR2 FQNEAQ (reference sequence). This CDR3 comprises 19 residues. Trimming cost V 5 bases and J 1 base; bases outside gene matches: 17. CDR3 in amino acids: CASSPTLTGDPISGNTIYF. The CDR3 region has the DNA TGTGCCAGCAGCCCGACATTAACAGGGGATCCGATTTCTGGAAACACCATATATTTT.

The V and J genes are TRBV9 and TRBJ2-5, with a weak D call TRBD1 (5 bases). This CDR3 has 15 residues. Per germline, CDR1 SGDLS and CDR2 YYNGEE. V gave up 0 bases and J gave up 4 bases, with 13 bases separating them. The CDR3 is CASSVAAGMGETQYF. The CDR3 coding sequence is TGTGCCAGCAGCGTAGCGGCAGGGATGGGAGAGACCCAGTACTTC.

This clone was observed once. For the CDR3, the DNA is TGTGCCAGCAGCCGACCTCGACAGGGGTATAGCAATCAGCCCCAGCATTTT. This sequence encodes CASSRPRQGYSNQPQHF. The rearrangement links TRBV3-1 (or the pseudogene TRBV3-2) to TRBJ1-5, with 8 bases fitting TRBD1. CDR1 and CDR2 from the germline V gene are LGHDT and YNNKEL (reference sequence). V shed 4 bases, J shed 0 bases, and the junction held 8 bases outside the gene matches. This CDR3 contains 17 residues.

The chain employs TRBV19 and TRBJ2-7; TRBD2 is a possible D gene (5 bases). V lost 4 bases and J 2 bases, leaving 12 bases between the germline ends. CDR1 is LNHDA, CDR2 SQIVND, per germline (reference sequence). The CDR3 covers 14 residues. This CDR3 reads CASSTVGGTYEQYF. CDR3 coding DNA: TGTGCCAGTAGTACTGTCGGAGGTACCTACGAGCAGTACTTC. Full variable domain (remainder filled in from reference TRBV19 and TRBJ2-7): DGGITQSPKYLFRKEGQNVTLSCEQNLNHDAMYWYRQDPGQGLRLIYYSQIVNDFQKGDIAEGYSVSREKKESFPLTVTSAQKNPTAFYLCASSTVGGTYEQYFGPGTRLTVT.